The present T cell receptor (beta chain) was sequenced within a study of early T cells in non-severe SARS-CoV-2 infection. The sample holds a few counts of this clonotype. Germline CDR1 is SGHAT and CDR2 is FQNNGV. This CDR3 has 15 residues. The ends were cut back, 4 bases at V and 5 bases at J, with 14 bases in the middle. MiXCR was run by TCRdb on the 5' RACE reads, yielding one entry per CDR3 protein. Of about 56,000 distinct CDR3 sequences in the sample, roughly a tenth were seen once. The chain employs TRBV11-2 and TRBJ1-4, with D uncertain. The sequence came from an adult who was a healthcare worker with PCR-confirmed SARS-CoV-2 infection or an uninfected control (not recorded which). Material: whole blood. CDR3 sequence (DNA): TGTGCCAGCAGCTCCCAAACATTACCGAATGAAAAACTGTTTTTT. Translating it yields CASSSQTLPNEKLFF. The entire variable domain, with the rest obtained from reference TRBV11-2 and TRBJ1-4, is as follows: EAGVAQSPRYKIIEKRQSVAFWCNPISGHATLYWYQQILGQGPKLLIQFQNNGVVDDSQLPKDRFSAERLKGVDSTLKIQPAKLEDSAVYLCASSSQTLPNEKLFFGSGTQLSVL.